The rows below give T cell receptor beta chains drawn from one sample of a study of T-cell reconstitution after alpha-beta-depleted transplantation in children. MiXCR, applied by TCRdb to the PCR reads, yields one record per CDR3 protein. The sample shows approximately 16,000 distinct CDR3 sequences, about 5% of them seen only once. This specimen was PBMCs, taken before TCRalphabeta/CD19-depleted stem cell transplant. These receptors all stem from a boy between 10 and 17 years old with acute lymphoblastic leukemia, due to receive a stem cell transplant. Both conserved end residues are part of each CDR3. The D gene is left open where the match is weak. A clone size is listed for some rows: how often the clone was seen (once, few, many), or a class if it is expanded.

DNA: TGCAGTGCTAGACCCCGGGGGCCTCAGCCCCAGCATTTT
CDR3: CSARPRGPQPQHF
J: TRBJ1-5
size: many
V: TRBV20-1
D: NA

DNA: TGTGCCAGCAGCCAAGATCCAGCGGGGGAGCCTGGGGAGCTGTTTTTT
CDR3: CASSQDPAGEPGELFF
J: TRBJ2-2
size: NA
V: TRBV4-2
D: TRBD2

DNA: TGTGCCAGCTCACCACCGTTAGGGGGTAGCACAGATACGCAGTATTTT
CDR3: CASSPPLGGSTDTQYF
J: TRBJ2-3
size: many
V: TRBV18
D: NA

DNA: TGTGCCAGCAGCTTAGATGGGCGGTTTGAAAAACTGTTTTTT
CDR3: CASSLDGRFEKLFF
J: TRBJ1-4
size: many
V: TRBV11-2
D: NA

DNA: TGTGCCATCAGCCCCGGGCAGGGTCCCTACGAGCAGTACTTC
CDR3: CAISPGQGPYEQYF
J: TRBJ2-7
size: NA
V: TRBV5-6
D: NA

DNA: TGTGCCAGCAGCGTTTCCGGATCTCTCCCAGATACGCAGTATTTT
CDR3: CASSVSGSLPDTQYF
J: TRBJ2-3
size: many
V: TRBV9
D: NA

DNA: TGTGCCAGCAGTTTCCCAGGGGAAGGCAATGAGCAGTTCTTC
CDR3: CASSFPGEGNEQFF
J: TRBJ2-1
size: many
V: TRBV28
D: NA

DNA: TGTGCCAGCAGCCAATTTACGGGAAACACCATATATTTT
CDR3: CASSQFTGNTIYF
J: TRBJ1-3
size: NA
V: TRBV16
D: NA

DNA: TGTGCCAGCAGCCTACGCAGGGGCTCTGGAAACACCATATATTTT
CDR3: CASSLRRGSGNTIYF
J: TRBJ1-3
size: many
V: TRBV5-6
D: NA

DNA: TGTGCCAGTAGTATAGCCGACAGGTTCTACGAGCAGTACTTC
CDR3: CASSIADRFYEQYF
J: TRBJ2-7
size: few
V: TRBV19
D: NA

DNA: TGTGCCAGCAGTTACTCGGGCAGATACTATGGCTACACCTTC
CDR3: CASSYSGRYYGYTF
J: TRBJ1-2
size: many
V: TRBV6-5
D: NA

DNA: TGTGCCAGCAGTTTAGACTTGCGGCTTGGAGAGCAGTACTTC
CDR3: CASSLDLRLGEQYF
J: TRBJ2-7
size: many
V: TRBV12-3/TRBV12-4
D: NA

DNA: TGTGCCAGCAGCTTACTAGCGGGAAGGGGGGAGCAGTTCTTC
CDR3: CASSLLAGRGEQFF
J: TRBJ2-1
size: many
V: TRBV7-3
D: TRBD2

DNA: TGTGCCAGCAGCTCGACACTAGCGGGAGCGGACGAGCAGTACTTC
CDR3: CASSSTLAGADEQYF
J: TRBJ2-7
size: many
V: TRBV7-2
D: TRBD2

DNA: TGCGCCAGCAGCCAATTGACAGCAAGCTCTGGGGCCAACGTCCTGACTTTC
CDR3: CASSQLTASSGANVLTF
J: TRBJ2-6
size: many
V: TRBV4-1
D: NA

DNA: TGTGCCAGCAGCTACTACAGGGGGAACACTGAAGCTTTCTTT
CDR3: CASSYYRGNTEAFF
J: TRBJ1-1
size: medium-sized
V: TRBV11-2
D: TRBD1

DNA: TGTGCCAGCAGCTTAGCTCCGAATCAGCCCCAGCATTTT
CDR3: CASSLAPNQPQHF
J: TRBJ1-5
size: many
V: TRBV7-6
D: NA

DNA: TGTGCCAGCAGCCCTCAGGCGGGAGGCAACTACAATGAGCAGTTCTTC
CDR3: CASSPQAGGNYNEQFF
J: TRBJ2-1
size: NA
V: TRBV2
D: TRBD2

DNA: TGCAGCGAGCGACATCTGCGGGGCACTGAAGCTTTCTTT
CDR3: CSERHLRGTEAFF
J: TRBJ1-1
size: many
V: TRBV29-1
D: NA

DNA: TGCAGTGCTCAGGGACTAGCGGGAGCAGATACGCAGTATTTT
CDR3: CSAQGLAGADTQYF
J: TRBJ2-3
size: medium-sized
V: TRBV20-1
D: TRBD2

DNA: TGTGCCAGCAGCTCATACGGCGGAGCGGGAACCTCCTACGAGCAGTACTTC
CDR3: CASSSYGGAGTSYEQYF
J: TRBJ2-7
size: many
V: TRBV7-9
D: TRBD2

DNA: TGTGCCAGCAGTTTAGACAGGAGAGGGGTCTACGAGCAGTACTTC
CDR3: CASSLDRRGVYEQYF
J: TRBJ2-7
size: many
V: TRBV28
D: NA

DNA: TGCGCCAGCAGCCAAGAGGTCCGGCACACCATATATTTT
CDR3: CASSQEVRHTIYF
J: TRBJ1-3
size: many
V: TRBV4-3
D: NA

DNA: TGTGCCAGCAGCTTAGCGGGGCTTCCCGAGCAGTACTTC
CDR3: CASSLAGLPEQYF
J: TRBJ2-7
size: many
V: TRBV7-8
D: NA

DNA: TGCGCCAGCAGCCCTCAGTATGCTGGGGCCAACGTCCTGACTTTC
CDR3: CASSPQYAGANVLTF
J: TRBJ2-6
size: NA
V: TRBV5-1
D: NA

DNA: TGTGCCAGCAGCTTCAATTCTCTTCGGCGGGAGACCCAGTACTTC
CDR3: CASSFNSLRRETQYF
J: TRBJ2-5
size: many
V: TRBV7-9
D: NA

DNA: TGTGCCAGCAGCTTAACACGGATAACGAACACCGGGGAGCTGTTTTTT
CDR3: CASSLTRITNTGELFF
J: TRBJ2-2
size: medium-sized
V: TRBV7-8
D: NA

DNA: TGTGCCAGCAGTTCTCGTGGTAGCGGGAGTTTGAATGAGCAGTTCTTC
CDR3: CASSSRGSGSLNEQFF
J: TRBJ2-1
size: many
V: TRBV6-2/TRBV6-3
D: TRBD2

DNA: TGCAGTGCTAGACCCTACGGAAGCGGGAGGACAGATACGCAGTATTTT
CDR3: CSARPYGSGRTDTQYF
J: TRBJ2-3
size: many
V: TRBV20-1
D: TRBD2

DNA: TGCGCCAGCAGCTTTACAGGGCTGGATTCACCCCTCCACTTT
CDR3: CASSFTGLDSPLHF
J: TRBJ1-6
size: many
V: TRBV5-1
D: NA

DNA: TGTGCCACGGCCCCAGGTTCCAGCTCCTACAATGAGCAGTTCTTC
CDR3: CATAPGSSSYNEQFF
J: TRBJ2-1
size: medium-sized
V: TRBV12-3/TRBV12-4
D: NA

DNA: TGTGCCACCAGTGATTTATCACGGAATCAGCCCCAGCATTTT
CDR3: CATSDLSRNQPQHF
J: TRBJ1-5
size: many
V: TRBV24-1
D: NA

DNA: TGTGCCAGCAAGGGACAGGGTACAATGAACACTGAAGCTTTCTTT
CDR3: CASKGQGTMNTEAFF
J: TRBJ1-1
size: many
V: TRBV16
D: TRBD1

DNA: TGTGCCAGCAGCTTGGGACAGAACTACGAGCAGTACTTC
CDR3: CASSLGQNYEQYF
J: TRBJ2-7
size: medium-sized
V: TRBV5-5
D: NA

DNA: TGCGCCAGCAGTGAATTTAAACTGCACGGCTACACCTTC
CDR3: CASSEFKLHGYTF
J: TRBJ1-2
size: many
V: TRBV10-2
D: NA

DNA: TGTGCCAGTAGTAAGGACAGGGGTGGCACAGATACGCAGTATTTT
CDR3: CASSKDRGGTDTQYF
J: TRBJ2-3
size: many
V: TRBV19
D: TRBD1

DNA: TGTGCCAGCAGCCAAGTCGCAGGGTACAATGAGCAGTTCTTC
CDR3: CASSQVAGYNEQFF
J: TRBJ2-1
size: many
V: TRBV4-2
D: NA

DNA: TGTGCCAGCTCACCATCCGAAACTATAGCCAAAAACATTCAGTACTTC
CDR3: CASSPSETIAKNIQYF
J: TRBJ2-4
size: many
V: TRBV18
D: NA

DNA: TGTGCCAGCAGCCAACCGGGACAGGCAAGCACAGATACGCAGTATTTT
CDR3: CASSQPGQASTDTQYF
J: TRBJ2-3
size: many
V: TRBV12-3/TRBV12-4
D: TRBD1

DNA: TGTGCCACCAGCAGAGTATATAGCCTAGCGGACCTTGGGAATGAGCAGTTCTTC
CDR3: CATSRVYSLADLGNEQFF
J: TRBJ2-1
size: many
V: TRBV15
D: TRBD2

DNA: TGTGCCAGCAGCTCCCTGGACAGGGGGGCAGATACGCAGTATTTT
CDR3: CASSSLDRGADTQYF
J: TRBJ2-3
size: many
V: TRBV6-1
D: TRBD1

DNA: TGCAGCGTTGTCGGGACATCTAATGAAAAACTGTTTTTT
CDR3: CSVVGTSNEKLFF
J: TRBJ1-4
size: many
V: TRBV29-1
D: NA

DNA: TGTGCCAGCAGCCCCTCCCGGGACGGGAACTATGGCTACACCTTC
CDR3: CASSPSRDGNYGYTF
J: TRBJ1-2
size: many
V: TRBV6-5
D: NA

DNA: TGTGCCAGCAGCTTAGTTCTTGCCGAGCAGTTCTTC
CDR3: CASSLVLAEQFF
J: TRBJ2-1
size: many
V: TRBV7-9
D: NA

DNA: TGTGCCAGTAGGTCGGGGGCCAACGTCCTGACTTTC
CDR3: CASRSGANVLTF
J: TRBJ2-6
size: many
V: TRBV19
D: NA

DNA: TGTGCCAGCAGCTTAGCACAAGAGACCCAGTACTTC
CDR3: CASSLAQETQYF
J: TRBJ2-5
size: many
V: TRBV7-9
D: NA

DNA: TGCAGTGCTATGACAGACCACGATCAGCCCCAGCATTTT
CDR3: CSAMTDHDQPQHF
J: TRBJ1-5
size: many
V: TRBV20-1
D: NA